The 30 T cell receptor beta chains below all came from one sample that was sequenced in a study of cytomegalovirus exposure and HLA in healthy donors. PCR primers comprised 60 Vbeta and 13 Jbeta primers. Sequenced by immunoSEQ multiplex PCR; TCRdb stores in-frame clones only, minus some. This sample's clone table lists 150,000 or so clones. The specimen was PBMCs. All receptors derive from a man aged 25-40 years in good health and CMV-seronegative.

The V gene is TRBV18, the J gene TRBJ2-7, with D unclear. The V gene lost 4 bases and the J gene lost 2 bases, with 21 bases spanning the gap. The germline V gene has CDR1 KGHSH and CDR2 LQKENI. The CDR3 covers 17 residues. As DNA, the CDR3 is TGTGCCAGCTCACTAACGCCCGGTAAGATCCTCCCCTACGAGCAGTACTTC. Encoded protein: CASSLTPGKILPYEQYF.

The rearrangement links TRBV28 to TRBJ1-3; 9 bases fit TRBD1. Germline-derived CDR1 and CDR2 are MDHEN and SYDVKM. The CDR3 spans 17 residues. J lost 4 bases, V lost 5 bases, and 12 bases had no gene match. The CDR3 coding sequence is TGTGCCAGCAGTATGTCCACAGGGGGCTCAAGCGGAAACACCATATATTTT. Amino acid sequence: CASSMSTGGSSGNTIYF.

The chain's CDR3 is CASSLASQGLTNYGYTF. CDR3 nucleotide sequence: TGTGCCAGCAGCTTAGCGTCGCAGGGCCTAACTAACTATGGCTACACCTTC. The rearrangement joins TRBV7-8 to TRBJ1-2; possibly TRBD1 for D (5 bases). The CDR3 consists of 17 residues. Germline V gene lookup returns CDR1 SGHVS and CDR2 FQNEAQ. Trimming pared 0 bases from V and 0 bases from J, leaving 14 bases between.

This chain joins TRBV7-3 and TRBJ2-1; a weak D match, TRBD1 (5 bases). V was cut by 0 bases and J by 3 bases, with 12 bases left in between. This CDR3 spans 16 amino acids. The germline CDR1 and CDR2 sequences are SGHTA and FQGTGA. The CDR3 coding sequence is TGTGCCAGCAGCTTAACGGGGCGAGGTGACTACAATGAGCAGTTCTTC. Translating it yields CASSLTGRGDYNEQFF.

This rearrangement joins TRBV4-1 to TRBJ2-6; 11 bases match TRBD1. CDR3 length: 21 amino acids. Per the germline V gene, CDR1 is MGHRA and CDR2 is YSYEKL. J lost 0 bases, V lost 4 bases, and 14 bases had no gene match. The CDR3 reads CASSRNTPSGTGGSGANVLTF. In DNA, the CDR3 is TGCGCCAGCAGCCGTAACACACCCTCCGGGACAGGGGGCTCTGGGGCCAACGTCCTGACTTTC.

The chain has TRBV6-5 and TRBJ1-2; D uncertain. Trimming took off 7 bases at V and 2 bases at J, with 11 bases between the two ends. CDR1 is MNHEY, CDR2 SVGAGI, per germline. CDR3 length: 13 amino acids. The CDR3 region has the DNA TGTGCCAGCACTACAGACCTAAACTATGGCTACACCTTC. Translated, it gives CASTTDLNYGYTF.

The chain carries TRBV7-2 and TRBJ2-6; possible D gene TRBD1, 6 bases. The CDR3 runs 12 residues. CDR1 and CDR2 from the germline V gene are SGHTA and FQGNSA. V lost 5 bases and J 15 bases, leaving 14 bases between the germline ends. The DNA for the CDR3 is TGTGCCAGCAGCATCGAGACAGGAGGCCTGACTTTC. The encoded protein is CASSIETGGLTF. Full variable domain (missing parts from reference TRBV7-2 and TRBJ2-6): GAGVSQSPSNKVTEKGKDVELRCDPISGHTALYWYRQSLGQGLEFLIYFQGNSAPDKSGLPSDRFSAERTGGSVSTLTIQRTQQEDSAVYLCASSIETGGLTFGAGSRLTVL.

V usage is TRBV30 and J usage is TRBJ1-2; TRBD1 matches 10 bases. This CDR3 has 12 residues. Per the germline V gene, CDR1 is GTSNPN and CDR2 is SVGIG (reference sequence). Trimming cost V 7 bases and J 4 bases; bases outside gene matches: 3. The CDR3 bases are TGTGCCTCGGGACAGGGGCTCTATGGCTACACCTTC. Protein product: CASGQGLYGYTF.

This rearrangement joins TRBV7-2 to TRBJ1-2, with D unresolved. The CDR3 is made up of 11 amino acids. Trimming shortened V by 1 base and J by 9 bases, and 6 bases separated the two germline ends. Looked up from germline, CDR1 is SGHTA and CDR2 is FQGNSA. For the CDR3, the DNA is TGTGCCAGCAGCTTAGTATATAGCTACACCTTC. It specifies CASSLVYSYTF.

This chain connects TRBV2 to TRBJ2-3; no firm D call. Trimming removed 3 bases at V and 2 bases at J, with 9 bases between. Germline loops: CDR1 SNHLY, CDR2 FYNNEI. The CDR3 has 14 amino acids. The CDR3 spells CASSDRHDTDTQYF. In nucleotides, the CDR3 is TGTGCCAGCAGTGACCGACATGACACAGATACGCAGTATTTT.

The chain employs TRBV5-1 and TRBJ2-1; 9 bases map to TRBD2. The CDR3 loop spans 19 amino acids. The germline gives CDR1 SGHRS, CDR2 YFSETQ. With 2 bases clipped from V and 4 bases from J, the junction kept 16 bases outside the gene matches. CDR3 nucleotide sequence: TGCGCCAGCAGCTTAAACCCGACGAGTCTAGCGGGGTTGTACAATGAGCAGTTCTTC. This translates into CASSLNPTSLAGLYNEQFF.

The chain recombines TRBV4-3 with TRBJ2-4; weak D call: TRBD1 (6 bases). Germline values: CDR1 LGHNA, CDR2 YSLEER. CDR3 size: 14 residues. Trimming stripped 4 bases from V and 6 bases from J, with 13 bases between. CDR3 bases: TGCGCCAGCAGCCGAAGGGGGAACACAAACATTCAGTACTTC. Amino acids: CASSRRGNTNIQYF.

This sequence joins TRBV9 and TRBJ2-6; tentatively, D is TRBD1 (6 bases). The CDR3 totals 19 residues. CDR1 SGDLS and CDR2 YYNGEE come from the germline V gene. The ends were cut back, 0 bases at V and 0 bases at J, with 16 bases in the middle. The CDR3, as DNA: TGTGCCAGCAGCGTAGTTTTCGACAGGAGCGGCTCTGGGGCCAACGTCCTGACTTTC. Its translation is CASSVVFDRSGSGANVLTF.

CDR3 sequence reads: CAWSDAGGTDTQYF. In DNA, the CDR3 is TGTGCCTGGAGTGACGCGGGGGGCACAGATACGCAGTATTTT. The J gene is TRBJ2-3, the V gene TRBV30; 7 bases are a match to TRBD2. Germline V gene lookup returns CDR1 GTSNPN and CDR2 SVGIG (reference sequence). The CDR3 is 14 amino acids. V dropped 1 base and J dropped 1; count of bases not matched to a gene: 2.

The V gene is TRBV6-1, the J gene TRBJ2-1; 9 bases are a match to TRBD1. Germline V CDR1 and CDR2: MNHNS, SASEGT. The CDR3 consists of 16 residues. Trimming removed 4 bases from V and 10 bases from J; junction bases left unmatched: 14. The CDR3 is CASSGLAGTGLREQFF. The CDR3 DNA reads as TGTGCCAGCAGTGGATTAGCCGGGACAGGGCTAAGGGAGCAGTTCTTC.

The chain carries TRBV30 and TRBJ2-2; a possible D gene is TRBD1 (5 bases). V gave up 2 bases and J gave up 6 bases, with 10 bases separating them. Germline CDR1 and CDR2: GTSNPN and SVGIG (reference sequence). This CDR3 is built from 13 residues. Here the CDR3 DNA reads TGTGCCTGGAGTTGGGGCAGGGCCGGGGAGCTGTTTTTT. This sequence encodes CAWSWGRAGELFF. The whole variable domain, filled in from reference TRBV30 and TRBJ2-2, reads SQTIHQWPATLVQPVGSPLSLECTVEGTSNPNLYWYRQAAGRGLQLLFYSVGIGQISSEVPQNLSASRPQDRQFILSSKKLLLSDSGFYLCAWSWGRAGELFFGEGSRLTVL.

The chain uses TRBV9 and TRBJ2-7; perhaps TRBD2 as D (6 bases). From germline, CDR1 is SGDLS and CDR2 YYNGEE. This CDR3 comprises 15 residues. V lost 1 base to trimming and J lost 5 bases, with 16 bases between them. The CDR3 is CASSVSGVSGDEQYF. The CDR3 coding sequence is TGTGCCAGCAGCGTATCGGGGGTTAGTGGTGACGAGCAGTACTTC.

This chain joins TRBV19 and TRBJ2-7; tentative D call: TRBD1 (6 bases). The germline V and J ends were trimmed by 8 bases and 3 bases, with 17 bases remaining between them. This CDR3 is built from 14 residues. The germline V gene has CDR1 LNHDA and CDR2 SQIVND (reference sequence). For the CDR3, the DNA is TGTGCCAGTTCCGGCAGGGGTGCGGACTACGAGCAGTACTTC. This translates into CASSGRGADYEQYF. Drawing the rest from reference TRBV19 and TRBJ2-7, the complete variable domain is DGGITQSPKYLFRKEGQNVTLSCEQNLNHDAMYWYRQDPGQGLRLIYYSQIVNDFQKGDIAEGYSVSREKKESFPLTVTSAQKNPTAFYLCASSGRGADYEQYFGPGTRLTVT.

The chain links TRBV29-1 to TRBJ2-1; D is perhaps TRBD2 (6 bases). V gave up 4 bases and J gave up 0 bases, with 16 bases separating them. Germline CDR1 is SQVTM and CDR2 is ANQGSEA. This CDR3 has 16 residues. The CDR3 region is CSVVGGPTFSYNEQFF. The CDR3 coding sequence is TGCAGCGTTGTGGGGGGTCCAACTTTCTCCTACAATGAGCAGTTCTTC.

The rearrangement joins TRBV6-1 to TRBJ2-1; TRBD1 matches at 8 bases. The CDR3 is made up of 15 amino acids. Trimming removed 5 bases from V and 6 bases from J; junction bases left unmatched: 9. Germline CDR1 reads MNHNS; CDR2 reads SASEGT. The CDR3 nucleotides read TGTGCCAGCAGTCCTTGGACAGGGACGGGCAATGAGCAGTTCTTC. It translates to CASSPWTGTGNEQFF.

CDR3 region: CASSEGAYQPQHF. CDR3 nucleotide sequence: TGTGCCAGCAGTGAAGGGGCCTATCAGCCCCAGCATTTT. The chain employs TRBV6-1 and TRBJ1-5; no firm D call. The CDR3 is 13 residues long. Trimming left V 1 base short and J 5 bases short, with 6 bases between. Germline V gene data show CDR1 as MNHNS and CDR2 as SASEGT.

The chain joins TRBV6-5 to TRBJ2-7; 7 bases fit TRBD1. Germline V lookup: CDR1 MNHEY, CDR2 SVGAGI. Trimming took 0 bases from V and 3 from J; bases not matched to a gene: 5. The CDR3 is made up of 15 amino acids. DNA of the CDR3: TGTGCCAGCAGTTACTCAATTGGACAGGACTACGAGCAGTACTTC. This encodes CASSYSIGQDYEQYF.

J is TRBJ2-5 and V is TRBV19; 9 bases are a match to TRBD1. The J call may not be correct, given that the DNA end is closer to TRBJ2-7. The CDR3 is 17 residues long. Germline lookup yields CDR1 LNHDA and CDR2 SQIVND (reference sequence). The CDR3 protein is CASSIVVPTGGSYEQYF. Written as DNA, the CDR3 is TGTGCCAGTAGTATAGTGGTCCCGACAGGGGGGTCCTACGAGCAGTACTTC.

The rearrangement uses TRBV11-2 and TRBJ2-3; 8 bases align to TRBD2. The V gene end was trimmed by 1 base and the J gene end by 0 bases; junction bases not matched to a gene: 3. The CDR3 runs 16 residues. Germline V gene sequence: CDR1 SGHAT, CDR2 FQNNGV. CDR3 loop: CASSLGSGTSTDTQYF. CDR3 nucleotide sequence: TGTGCCAGCAGCTTAGGTAGCGGGACTAGCACAGATACGCAGTATTTT.

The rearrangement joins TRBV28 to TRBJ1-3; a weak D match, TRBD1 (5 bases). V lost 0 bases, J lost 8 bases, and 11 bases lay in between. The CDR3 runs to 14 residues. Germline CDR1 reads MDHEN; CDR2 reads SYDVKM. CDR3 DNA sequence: TGTGCCAGCAGTTTATGGCAGGGTATGGACACCATATATTTT. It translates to CASSLWQGMDTIYF.

The CDR3 bases are TGCGCCAGCAGCTTGCTGCGGGGGTGGACAGATACGCAGTATTTT. Translating it yields CASSLLRGWTDTQYF. The chain carries TRBV5-1 and TRBJ2-3, with 7 bases identical to TRBD2. Germline loops: CDR1 SGHRS, CDR2 YFSETQ. V gave up 1 base and J gave up 3 bases; unmatched junction bases: 5. CDR3 size: 15 residues.

CDR3 DNA: TGTGCCAGCAGCGTAGAAGGGGGGGCCTACAATGAGCAGTTCTTC. This codes for CASSVEGGAYNEQFF. V gene TRBV9 combines with J gene TRBJ2-1; a possible D gene is TRBD2 (7 bases). The CDR3 totals 15 residues. Germline CDR1 and CDR2: SGDLS and YYNGEE. Trimming left V 0 bases short and J 2 bases short, with 9 bases between.

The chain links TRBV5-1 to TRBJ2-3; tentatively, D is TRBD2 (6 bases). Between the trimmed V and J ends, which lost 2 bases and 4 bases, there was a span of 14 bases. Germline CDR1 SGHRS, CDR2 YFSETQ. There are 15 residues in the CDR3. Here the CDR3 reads CASSLQAPGADTQYF. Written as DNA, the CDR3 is TGCGCCAGCAGCTTACAGGCGCCGGGGGCAGATACGCAGTATTTT.

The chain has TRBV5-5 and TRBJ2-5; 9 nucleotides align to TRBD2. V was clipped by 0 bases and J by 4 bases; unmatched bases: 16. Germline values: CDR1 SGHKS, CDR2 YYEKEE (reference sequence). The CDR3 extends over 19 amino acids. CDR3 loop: CASSLVQGRFSGSSETQYF. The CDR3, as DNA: TGTGCCAGCAGCTTGGTGCAGGGGCGTTTTAGCGGGAGTTCAGAGACCCAGTACTTC.

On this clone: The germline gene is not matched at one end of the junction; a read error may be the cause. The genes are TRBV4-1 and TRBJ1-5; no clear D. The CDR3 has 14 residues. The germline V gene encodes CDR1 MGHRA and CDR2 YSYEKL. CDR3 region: CASSQDPENRPQHF. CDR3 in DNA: TGCGCCAGCAGCCAAGATCCTGAGAATCGGCCCCAGCATTTT.